This T cell receptor beta chain was sequenced for a study of technical replicates of blood from a handful of donors. Some clones are missing from TCRdb's copy, which holds only in-frame ones; the method was immunoSEQ multiplex PCR. The sample has 60,000 to 85,000 clones; around 95% are singletons. This CDR3 has 16 amino acids. V was shortened by 4 bases and J by 0 bases, with 14 bases between the two germline ends. Germline V gene sequence: CDR1 LGHNA, CDR2 YSLEER. Sequencing was done on a sample of T cells isolated from PBMCs. This TCR derives from a human donor in good health. The chain employs TRBV4-3 and TRBJ2-3, with D perhaps TRBD2 (6 bases). The CDR3 DNA reads as TGCGCCAGCAGCCCAAACTCGGGACTGAGCACAGATACGCAGTATTTT. Amino acid sequence: CASSPNSGLSTDTQYF.